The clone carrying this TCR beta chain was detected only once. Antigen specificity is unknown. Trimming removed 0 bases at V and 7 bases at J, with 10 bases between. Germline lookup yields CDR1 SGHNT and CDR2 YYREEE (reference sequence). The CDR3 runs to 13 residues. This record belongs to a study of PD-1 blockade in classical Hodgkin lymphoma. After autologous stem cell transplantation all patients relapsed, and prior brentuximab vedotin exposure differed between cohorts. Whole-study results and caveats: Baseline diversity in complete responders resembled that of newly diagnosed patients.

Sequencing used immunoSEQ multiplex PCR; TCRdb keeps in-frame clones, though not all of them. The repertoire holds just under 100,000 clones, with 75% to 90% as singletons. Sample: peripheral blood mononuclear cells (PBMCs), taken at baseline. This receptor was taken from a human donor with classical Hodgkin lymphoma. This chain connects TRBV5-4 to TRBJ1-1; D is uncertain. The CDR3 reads CASSLGTANEAFF. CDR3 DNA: TGTGCCAGCAGCTTGGGTACGGCTAATGAAGCTTTCTTT. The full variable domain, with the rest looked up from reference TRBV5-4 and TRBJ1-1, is ETGVTQSPTHLIKTRGQQVTLRCSSQSGHNTVSWYQQALGQGPQFIFQYYREEENGRGNFPPRFSGLQFPNYSSELNVNALELDDSALYLCASSLGTANEAFFGQGTRLTVV.